This T cell receptor (beta chain) was captured in a study of control samples from healthy donors and cancer patients. Germline V lookup: CDR1 SNHLY, CDR2 FYNNEI. V lost 6 bases and J 0 bases, leaving 8 bases between the germline ends. The CDR3 is made up of 14 amino acids. TCRdb's table, derived via immunoSEQ multiplex PCR, lists solely in-frame clones and lacks some. Altogether approximately 58,000 clones are present, 80% to 90% being singletons, with the ten largest covering about 13%. The sample comprised PBMCs. The genes are TRBV2 and TRBJ2-2; perhaps TRBD1 as D (5 bases). This receptor was obtained from a woman aged 55-75 years with lung cancer. The CDR3 protein is CASSPDTNTGELFF. The DNA of the CDR3 is TGTGCCAGCAGCCCGGACACGAACACCGGGGAGCTGTTTTTT.